The 18 T cell receptor beta chains below were found in one sample sequenced in a study of memory CD4+ T cells and cytomegalovirus serostatus. The protocol was immunoSEQ multiplex PCR, while the TCRdb copy is restricted to in-frame clones and leaves out a portion. This sample carries about 60,000 clones, about three quarters of them seen once, and the ten largest clones take 2.6%. The sort gate was single viable CD3+CD4+CD8-CD45RO+ cells for memory CD4+ T cells. Sample: memory CD4+ T cells from blood. These receptors originate from an adult in good health and CMV-seropositive.

This sequence joins TRBV4-1 and TRBJ2-1, with D possibly being TRBD2 (6 bases). The CDR3 consists of 16 residues. CDR1 MGHRA and CDR2 YSYEKL come from the germline V gene. The germline V and J ends were trimmed by 0 bases and 7 bases, with 16 bases remaining between them. This CDR3 is CASSQDRGGMRNEQFF. CDR3 DNA: TGCGCCAGCAGCCAAGATCGTGGCGGGATGAGGAATGAGCAGTTCTTC.

The chain has TRBV14 and TRBJ2-3, with no clear D. CDR1 is SGHDN and CDR2 is FVKESK in the germline V gene. The CDR3 consists of 14 residues. V was cut by 2 bases and J by 2 bases, with 8 bases left in between. This chain's CDR3 is CASSQFPNTDTQYF. The CDR3 bases are TGTGCCAGCAGCCAATTCCCCAACACAGATACGCAGTATTTT.

This clone was picked up a small number of times. This chain uses TRBV5-1 with TRBJ1-2, with D unresolved. Per germline, CDR1 SGHRS and CDR2 YFSETQ. The CDR3 spans 16 residues. V shed 0 bases and J shed 7 bases, with 19 bases lying between them. The CDR3 sequence: CASSLEAARTVSGYTF. DNA of the CDR3: TGCGCCAGCAGCTTGGAAGCCGCGCGGACGGTATCTGGCTACACCTTC.

This clone rates as medium-sized (0.01 to 0.1%). The rearrangement links TRBV7-2 to TRBJ2-7, with 13 positions matching TRBD2. V dropped 5 bases and J dropped 5; count of bases not matched to a gene: 15. CDR1 SGHTA and CDR2 FQGNSA come from the germline V gene. The CDR3 length is 18 residues. CDR3 residues: CASSSRTSGGTDVNEQYF. CDR3 DNA: TGTGCCAGCAGCAGTCGGACTAGCGGGGGAACCGATGTGAACGAGCAGTACTTC.

This chain connects TRBV10-2 to TRBJ2-5; 9 positions agree with TRBD2. The CDR3 loop spans 17 amino acids. CDR1 is WSHSY, CDR2 SAAADI, per germline. V gave up 0 bases and J gave up 0 bases; unmatched junction bases: 5. This CDR3 reads CASSESRAGGNQETQYF. CDR3 DNA sequence: TGCGCCAGCAGTGAGTCGCGAGCGGGAGGAAACCAAGAGACCCAGTACTTC.

The genes are TRBV18 and TRBJ1-1; D is ambiguous. V was clipped by 3 bases and J by 6 bases, with 17 bases between them. The germline V gene has CDR1 KGHSH and CDR2 LQKENI. This CDR3 has 15 residues. The CDR3, as DNA: TGTGCCAGCTCACCCCGATCGGGAGGGTACGCTGAAGCTTTCTTT. This gives the protein CASSPRSGGYAEAFF. Full variable domain (outside the CDR3, taken from reference TRBV18 and TRBJ1-1): NAGVMQNPRHLVRRRGQEARLRCSPMKGHSHVYWYRQLPEEGLKFMVYLQKENIIDESGMPKERFSAEFPKEGPSILRIQQVVRGDSAAYFCASSPRSGGYAEAFFGQGTRLTVV.

The chain couples TRBV28 to TRBJ2-1; the match to TRBD2 covers 12 bases. V trimming: 7 bases; J trimming: 0 bases; junction bases outside the gene matches: 4. Germline lookup yields CDR1 MDHEN and CDR2 SYDVKM. This CDR3 is 16 amino acids long. This chain's CDR3 is CASTLGLAGSYNEQFF. CDR3 in DNA: TGTGCCAGCACCCTGGGACTAGCGGGCTCCTACAATGAGCAGTTCTTC.

This rearrangement joins TRBV28 to TRBJ2-2; TRBD2 matches at 7 bases. Germline V gives CDR1 MDHEN, CDR2 SYDVKM. The V segment lost 10 bases and the J segment 5 bases; nucleotides outside the gene matches: 7. The CDR3 runs to 13 residues. DNA of the CDR3: TGTGCCACCATAGCGGGCGTTACCGGGGAGCTGTTTTTT. This codes for CATIAGVTGELFF.

This clone was seen a few times. The rearrangement links TRBV30 to TRBJ1-1; the D gene is possibly TRBD1 (5 bases). Germline CDR1 reads GTSNPN; CDR2 reads SVGIG (reference sequence). This CDR3 spans 15 amino acids. The ends were cut back, 2 bases at V and 5 bases at J, with 18 bases in the middle. The chain's CDR3 is CAWSQWGGAGTEAFF. Written as DNA, the CDR3 is TGTGCCTGGAGTCAATGGGGCGGGGCTGGGACTGAAGCTTTCTTT.

This clone has just a few counts. The chain recombines TRBV11-2 with TRBJ2-7; D may correspond to TRBD1 or TRBD2 (5 bases each). CDR1 SGHAT and CDR2 FQNNGV come from the germline V gene. This CDR3 is built from 14 residues. V lost 5 bases and J lost 12, with 23 bases in between. CDR3 in amino acids: CASSAIRDPLGRYF. CDR3 DNA: TGTGCCAGCAGCGCAATCCGGGACCCGCTCGGGCGGTACTTC. Full variable domain (rest looked up from reference TRBV11-2 and TRBJ2-7): EAGVAQSPRYKIIEKRQSVAFWCNPISGHATLYWYQQILGQGPKLLIQFQNNGVVDDSQLPKDRFSAERLKGVDSTLKIQPAKLEDSAVYLCASSAIRDPLGRYFGPGTRLTVT.

The chain recombines TRBV7-2 with TRBJ2-3; maybe TRBD2 (5 bases). Trimming took off 1 base at V and 15 bases at J, with 14 bases between the two ends. The CDR3 covers 12 residues. Germline CDR1 SGHTA, CDR2 FQGNSA. The CDR3 DNA reads as TGTGCCAGCAGCTTAGTAACGGGAACCCGATATTTT. Translation gives CASSLVTGTRYF.

The gene calls are TRBV5-4 and TRBJ2-7; D ambiguous. The V gene's germline CDR1 is SGHNT and CDR2 YYREEE (reference sequence). The CDR3 totals 14 residues. Trimming shortened V by 4 bases and J by 4 bases, and 15 bases separated the two germline ends. The chain's CDR3 is CASSRPASGYEQYV. The CDR3 DNA reads as TGTGCCAGCAGCCGCCCGGCCTCTGGGTACGAGCAGTACGTC.

The V and J genes are TRBV28 and TRBJ1-2; D uncertain. The CDR3 extends over 13 amino acids. Trimming shortened V by 8 bases and J by 4 bases, and 14 bases separated the two germline ends. Germline CDR1 reads MDHEN; CDR2 reads SYDVKM. CDR3 in amino acids: CASYHGRSYGYTF. The DNA for the CDR3 is TGTGCCAGCTACCATGGACGGTCCTATGGCTACACCTTC.

The chain couples TRBV2 to TRBJ2-5; D unresolved. V lost 4 bases and J 7 bases, leaving 16 bases between the germline ends. The CDR3 runs to 14 residues. Germline CDR1 reads SNHLY; CDR2 reads FYNNEI. The CDR3: CASSGSLASGTQYF. The CDR3 coding sequence is TGTGCCAGCAGTGGGTCCCTGGCCTCGGGGACCCAGTACTTC.

The table lists this clone with a few counts. The chain recombines TRBV9 with TRBJ2-7, with 7 positions matching TRBD1. There are 14 residues in the CDR3. CDR1 is SGDLS and CDR2 is YYNGEE in the germline V gene. The ends lost 3 bases at V and 11 bases at J; junction bases unmatched: 14. The CDR3 protein is CASSATGQSVFEYF. CDR3 bases: TGTGCCAGCAGCGCTACGGGACAGTCGGTTTTTGAGTACTTC.

The rearrangement joins TRBV5-4 to TRBJ1-2; D gene unclear. From germline, CDR1 is SGHNT and CDR2 YYREEE (reference sequence). Trimming took off 5 bases at V and 7 bases at J, with 12 bases between the two ends. This CDR3 is 12 amino acids long. CDR3 sequence: CASRGMVGGYTF. The CDR3 DNA reads TGTGCCAGCAGGGGGATGGTCGGTGGCTACACCTTC.

This chain joins TRBV9 and TRBJ2-5; the D is unclear. The CDR3 length is 16 residues. Germline-derived CDR1 and CDR2 are SGDLS and YYNGEE. V was shortened by 4 bases and J by 5 bases, with 21 bases between the two germline ends. The CDR3 DNA reads TGTGCCAGCAGCCTAGGAGTCGGTAATTTGGGGGAGACCCAGTACTTC. It encodes CASSLGVGNLGETQYF.

The rearrangement uses TRBV11-2 and TRBJ1-1; D unresolved. V shed 2 bases and J shed 4 bases, with 11 bases lying between them. The V gene's germline CDR1 is SGHAT and CDR2 FQNNGV. This CDR3 is 14 amino acids long. CDR3 sequence reads: CASSLTDLGTEAFF. CDR3 nucleotides: TGTGCCAGCAGCTTAACAGATTTGGGCACTGAAGCTTTCTTT.